This TCR beta chain was captured in a study of cytomegalovirus exposure and HLA in healthy donors (dated by TCRdb to about 2017). For the study in its entirety: According to an earlier analysis of several hundred of the donors, 200 million or so T cells yielded over 100 million unique TCR beta sequences and 250 to 350 Gb of sequence data. Besides the first cohort of under 700 subjects, a separate validation cohort made up of 120 different subjects was used. The number of typed donors differed by locus: 629-630 for A, B, C, DRB1 and DQB1; about 520 for DQA1; 606 for DPA1; and some 430 for DPB1. In a later analysis, previously published TCR beta repertoires from roughly 710 donors were re-analyzed and high-resolution HLA genotyping was added so that TCR occurrence patterns could be studied. Because of strong linkage in the cohort, a handful of DR-DQ haplotypes were treated as single units for association and clustering. In an earlier analysis of 587 of the donors, high-throughput TCR beta sequencing was used to judge whether each TCR beta V gene segment behaved as functional or pseudogenic. The aim of the study was to test whether cataloging public T cell receptors could identify signatures of past pathogen exposure. Alongside the repertoire data, information on donor age, sex, ethnicity and CMV serostatus was compiled. All discovery cohort repertoires had been generated on a single sequencing platform. HLA typing covered class I and class II loci at four-digit resolution. The later analysis used no new phenotypic data to find candidate immune exposures, relying instead on TCR beta sequences and their occurrence across donors. A later genetic analysis took genome-wide SNP genotypes for 398 of the 666 donors and used that subset as a discovery cohort. The genetic ancestry cluster associated with self-reported Caucasian donors included about 84% of the 398 genotyped donors. The study used immunosequencing to profile the T cell repertoires of approximately 650 subjects and linked those repertoires to cytomegalovirus serostatus. An early release that covered 500 to 800 HLA-typed donors contained about 300 gigabases of sequencing data and about 93 million unique TCR sequences. On average, around 240,000 unique TCR beta nucleotide sequences were sequenced per donor among a few hundred genotyped donors of the cohort, with roughly 18% of those sequences being non-productive. High-throughput TCR immunosequencing, statistical association of individual TCRs with disease status, and machine learning were combined to predict cytomegalovirus infection status. Study-level results and caveats: A further reported finding was that TCR beta sequences accurately predicted the HLA-A and HLA-B alleles for most subjects in the first cohort. Because HLA typing was unavailable for some donors at each locus, only the typed subset was used in association tests. Cytomegalovirus status was reported to be diagnosed by the classifier with high specificity and sensitivity in both the original and validation cohorts. In vitro tests confirmed that three of the cytomegalovirus-associated TCR beta chains recognize cytomegalovirus antigens. Several of the top co-occurrence clusters appeared to be linked to parvovirus B19, influenza, CMV and Epstein-Barr virus, according to a later analysis. Because counts were too low, some 17 rarely observed V segments, including chromosome 9 orphons, were excluded from the earlier analysis of around 640 of the donors. Most TCR sequences were observed very rarely across donors, whereas some public TCRs were present in many individuals. The authors suggested that the approach could potentially be extended to other disease states and immunological phenotypes. In a later analysis, most CMV-associated TCR beta chains were found to appear HLA-restricted, with HLA associations seemingly driven largely by CMV exposure. Because the 87-base-pair reads could not distinguish some IMGT-functional V segments, including TRBV6-2 and TRBV6-3, those segments were excluded. Presence/absence analyses assumed roughly uniform sequencing depth across donors, an assumption that may not hold. A total of about 150 TCR beta chains were listed by the study as associated with cytomegalovirus. In a later analysis, about 17,000 TCR beta sequences were associated with specific HLA alleles at a false discovery rate of 0.05. In an earlier analysis of about 600 of the donors, most TCR beta V segments appeared in productive rearrangements about 90% or about 30% of the time, broadly matching IMGT annotations. In a later analysis, HLA-associated TCR beta chains showed more clonal expansion and lower generation probabilities than non-associated chains that were equally common. In this cohort, only TCR beta chains were sequenced, and detectable features were limited by the absence of alpha or paired-chain data. Immune exposure information for the cohort was limited to CMV serostatus. Correlated functional status among segregating V segments might reflect linkage disequilibrium, but an unknown experimental factor could not be ruled out. A cluster of highly shared sequence variants was judged likely to be a technical artifact of the sequencing pipeline. Compared with the roughly 670-donor mean, donors in an Asian-associated ancestry cluster had fewer N-insertions in productive TCRs, according to a later genetic analysis. V-gene and J-gene trimming of TCR beta chains was associated with a missense DCLRE1C variant in a later genetic analysis, and the association was replicated in an independent cohort. A later analysis found that TCR association rates varied across HLA loci, with DRB1 alleles showing the most associated TCRs and HLA-C alleles the fewest. When HLA alleles, especially DR and DQ, strongly co-occurred, TCR associations were difficult to assign to individual alleles.

The cohort comprised 666 healthy bone marrow donors. At the time of sampling, all cohort members were nominally healthy, though unrecorded immune exposures were likely present. The donor tested CMV seronegative and was one of the 352 seronegative cohort members. A peripheral blood sample was provided by each donor, and peripheral blood mononuclear cells were used for TCR beta sequencing. Genomic DNA extraction from the blood cell samples was performed with the Qiagen DNeasy Blood Extraction Kit. About this clone: Its cognate antigen has yet to be identified. No base qualities exist here, and no much larger clone lies one base off it.

The germline V gene (reference sequence) provides CDR1 GTSNPN and CDR2 SVGIG. V is cut by 5 bases and J by 12 bases, and the space between the germline ends is 19 bases. The CDR3 starts with the cysteine, ends with the phenylalanine, and has 12 residues. The only DNA kept is the CDR3, 36 bases in frame from the first base. Library preparation used the immunoSEQ multiplex PCR assay. For the multiplex PCR, a mixture combining 60 forward primers for TCR Vbeta segments and 13 reverse primers for TCR Jbeta segments was used. Amplification of the CDR3 region of rearranged TCR beta genes was performed with a multiplex PCR assay on genomic DNA. On the Illumina HiSeq System, the amplified TCR beta libraries were sequenced as 87-base-pair reads. The paper's data handling went like this. In a later analysis, some 80 million unique TCR beta chains were counted across the roughly 610 repertoires, and roughly 11 million of these chains were shared by at least two donors. A nearest-neighbor algorithm error-corrected the raw reads and collapsed the reads into unique sequences, merging closely related sequences to remove PCR and sequencing errors. Alignment of CDR3 sequences to IMGT reference sequences was used to assign V, D and J gene segments. For a sequence to be retained, a match of at least six nucleotides was required to both a V gene segment and a J gene segment. Rearrangements were called productive when the CDR3 lacked stop codons and stayed in frame with V and J; all others were non-productive. Following IMGT convention, CDR3 was defined as the stretch from the second conserved V-encoded cysteine up to the conserved J-encoded phenylalanine. In an earlier analysis of more than 550 of the donors, sequences lacking an unambiguous match to a single V gene segment were excluded. In an earlier analysis of approximately 560 of the donors, a V segment was called functional when productive rearrangements were above 56.7%, and segregating when the standard deviation between donors exceeded 5%. A statistical classification framework was developed to diagnose cytomegalovirus status using the catalog of TCR beta chain sequences. A later analysis assigned V and J genes by comparing TCR nucleotide sequences with IMGT/GENE-DB human TR gene sequences. The TCRdist pipeline was used in a later analysis to assign CDR3 sequences and most-parsimonious VDJ recombination scenarios. A later analysis defined each TCR beta chain by its CDR3 amino acid sequence plus V-gene family, and excluded reads lacking a unique V-gene family. To address suspected cross-contamination and a sequencing artifact, a later analysis removed a few hundred highly shared, low-generation-probability nucleotide sequences. A later analysis calculated a clonal expansion index for each public chain from normalized within-repertoire ranks of inferred template counts. Generation probabilities in a later analysis came from a VDJ recombination model fitted to out-of-frame rearrangements, and those results were checked against IGoR. Hypergeometric tests were used in a later analysis to score TCR-TCR, TCR-HLA and TCR-CMV co-occurrence, with a repertoire-size bias correction applied to the TCR pairs. To estimate false discovery rates, a later analysis permuted the HLA or CMV assignments 20 times. In a later analysis, co-occurring TCRs were grouped using DBSCAN, with TCRdist sequence similarity added in when clustering inside HLA-allele-positive subsets. Repertoires with fewer than 30,000 or more than 120,000 public chains were left out of co-occurrence clustering, as were a few repertoires with anomalous nucleotide sharing. Sourced from immuneACCESS, this table was stored by TCRdb with only in-frame sequences that have V and J called. A share of the clones is absent; for the studies checked, an unresolved V gene accounts for under half, and the remainder has no known explanation. The DNA was the basis for D and trimming; V, J and clone size are from that table. The sample yields about 43,000 clones; 51% were counted once. The top ten clonotypes cover under 6.5% of the sample.

The chain couples TRBV30 to TRBJ1-2; perhaps TRBD1 is the D gene, with 5 bases matching. This clonotype was sampled from a man in his fifties or sixties in good health and CMV-seronegative. The sample was PBMCs. The CDR3 is CAWDRVNTGHTF. The DNA reads TGTGCCTGGGACCGGGTCAATACAGGCCACACCTTC.